This T cell receptor beta chain was identified during a study of CD8 T cells in ankylosing spondylitis (dated by TCRdb to about 2017). The study in broad terms: To find TCR variants linked to disease, the study profiled T cell receptor beta repertoires in ankylosing spondylitis patients and healthy donors. The full study cohort comprised 20 to 30 ankylosing spondylitis patients and some 110 healthy donors. Peripheral blood samples were taken, and synovial fluid was additionally collected from ankylosing spondylitis patients.

TCRdb names Illumina HiSeq 2500 as the instrument used. Quantitative 5'-RACE with molecular barcodes was the method used to prepare the TCR beta libraries. The original pipeline was this. A new computational method based on a probabilistic model of VDJ rearrangement was used to identify disease-linked TCR variants. Using fastp trimming at Q25 and MiXCR clonotype assembly, TCRdb reanalyzed the public sequencing data and kept in-frame beta chains. Each entry is one CDR3 protein sequence, shown with its most common DNA and genes. TCRdb's processing, not the authors', yielded these V and J calls. Within this sample are fewer than 400,000 distinct CDR3 sequences, with about a fifth of them counted one time only. About 15% of the sample is in the top ten clones. CDR1 and CDR2 are drawn from the germline V gene: MNHEY, SVGEGT. Inclusive of the bounding cysteine and phenylalanine, the CDR3 is 15 residues long. Of the read, only the CDR3 DNA is kept; its 45 bases are in frame from base 1.

The full study reports these points: A TCR beta motif of seven or eight highly homologous amino acid variants appeared characteristic of blood from ankylosing spondylitis patients. The disease-linked clones were reported to be significantly enriched in matched synovial fluid samples from ankylosing spondylitis patients. Some motif variants were previously reported in synovial fluid and blood of reactive arthritis patients, suggesting common disease-initiation mechanisms. The disease-linked clones showed a CD8+ phenotype and occurred at relatively low frequencies in peripheral blood.

This clonotype came up a few times. The antigen this receptor binds is unknown. One end of the junction does not line up with germline, which may come from a read error. The source is a male donor with ankylosing spondylitis. The chain was built from TRBV6-2 or TRBV6-3 and TRBJ2-5; the D gene cannot be resolved reliably. The source material was blood, either unsorted or a sorted T cell fraction (not recorded which). In nucleotide form, the sequence is TGTGCAAGCATACCCGCCGGTCGAACCCAAGAGACCCAGTACTTC. It translates to CASIPAGRTQETQYF.